These 30 T cell receptor beta chains were all obtained from the same sample, sequenced in a study of neurological immune-mediated disorders. TCRdb re-derived calls from the 5' RACE reads in MiXCR, one entry per CDR3 protein. Of 84,000 or so distinct CDR3 sequences in the sample, roughly 4.3% were seen once. Time point defined: longitudinal time-point 3. Sequencing was done on a sample of PBMCs. The receptors come from a woman aged 55-70 years with multiple sclerosis.

This clonotype was counted at least ten times. The rearrangement uses TRBV28 and TRBJ1-2; no reliable D call. Looked up from germline, CDR1 is MDHEN and CDR2 is SYDVKM. The CDR3 length is 14 residues. The V gene lost 1 base and the J gene lost 2 bases, with 8 bases spanning the gap. CDR3 loop: CASSLYPPNYGYTF. The CDR3 DNA is TGTGCCAGCAGTTTATACCCGCCCAACTATGGCTACACCTTC.

This clonotype occurred many times. J is TRBJ2-3 and V is TRBV12-3 or TRBV12-4; D is unresolved. V gave up 5 bases and J gave up 6 bases, with 9 bases separating them. This CDR3 is 12 amino acids long. The CDR3: CASSRNGDTQYF. CDR3 DNA sequence: TGTGCCAGCAGTCGTAACGGGGATACGCAGTATTTT.

This clonotype occurred many times. V is TRBV5-1 and J is TRBJ1-2; unclear D gene. CDR1 SGHRS and CDR2 YFSETQ come from the germline V gene. Trimming took 1 base from V and 0 from J, leaving 7 bases between them. This CDR3 has 14 residues. CDR3 sequence reads: CASSLSETNYGYTF. The CDR3 DNA is TGCGCCAGCAGCTTGTCTGAAACTAACTATGGCTACACCTTC.

This clonotype was recorded many times. The chain carries TRBV28 and TRBJ1-5; D not certain. The CDR3 is 14 residues long. Trimming took off 1 base at V and 6 bases at J, with 10 bases between the two ends. Per germline, CDR1 MDHEN and CDR2 SYDVKM. The CDR3: CASSLSGSGQPQHF. The CDR3 DNA reads TGTGCCAGCAGTTTATCAGGTAGTGGTCAGCCCCAGCATTTT.

Ten or more counts support this clonotype. This rearrangement joins TRBV5-1 to TRBJ2-1; 12 nucleotides align to TRBD2. V lost 4 bases and J lost 7; bases outside the gene matches: 9. Germline values: CDR1 SGHRS, CDR2 YFSETQ. The CDR3 is made up of 16 amino acids. The DNA of the CDR3 is TGCGCCAGCAGCCCCCTGACTAGCGGGGGCACAAATGAGCAGTTCTTC. Protein sequence: CASSPLTSGGTNEQFF.

There are many counts of this clonotype. The chain recombines TRBV7-9 with TRBJ2-7; D is uncertain. CDR3 size: 13 residues. CDR1 is SEHNR and CDR2 is FQNEAQ in the germline V gene (reference sequence). V was trimmed by 6 bases and J by 9 bases, leaving 18 bases between them. DNA of the CDR3: TGTGCCAGCAGTCCCGGGCTAAAGTCAGGGCAGTACTTC. Protein product: CASSPGLKSGQYF.

This clonotype was counted many times. This chain uses TRBV18 with TRBJ1-1; D is unresolved. The germline gives CDR1 KGHSH, CDR2 LQKENI. Trimming stripped 3 bases from V and 1 base from J, with 6 bases between. This CDR3 has 13 amino acids. This CDR3 reads CASSPGQNTEAFF. In DNA form, the CDR3 reads TGTGCCAGCTCACCCGGCCAGAACACTGAAGCTTTCTTT. The full variable domain, in which reference TRBV18 and TRBJ1-1 provide the parts outside the CDR3, is NAGVMQNPRHLVRRRGQEARLRCSPMKGHSHVYWYRQLPEEGLKFMVYLQKENIIDESGMPKERFSAEFPKEGPSILRIQQVVRGDSAAYFCASSPGQNTEAFFGQGTRLTVV.

This clonotype was picked up many times. The rearrangement uses TRBV5-1 and TRBJ2-5; D ambiguous. V was clipped by 0 bases and J by 4 bases, with 13 bases between them. CDR1 and CDR2 from the germline V gene are SGHRS and YFSETQ. This CDR3 region has 15 residues. Written as DNA, the CDR3 is TGCGCCAGCAGCTTGGCGGACGGACCCCCAGAGACCCAGTACTTC. Encoded protein: CASSLADGPPETQYF.

This clonotype was counted at least ten times. This chain uses TRBV20-1 with TRBJ1-6; D unresolved. The CDR3 has 13 amino acids. Germline CDR1 reads DFQATT; CDR2 reads SNEGSKA (reference sequence). The germline V and J ends were trimmed by 3 bases and 5 bases, with 8 bases remaining between them. For the CDR3, the DNA is TGCAGTGCTAGCGGGATAAATAATTCACCCCTCCACTTT. It specifies CSASGINNSPLHF.

This clonotype was observed many times. The gene calls are TRBV2 and TRBJ1-5, with TRBD1 matching 7 bases. After removal of 6 bases from V and 0 bases from J, the junction contained 5 bases not matched to a gene. From germline, CDR1 is SNHLY and CDR2 FYNNEI. The CDR3 runs to 15 residues. The DNA of the CDR3 is TGTGCCAGCAGGCGGGGACAGCCTAGCAATCAGCCCCAGCATTTT. Residues: CASRRGQPSNQPQHF.

This clonotype was seen ten or more times. The chain couples TRBV4-1 to TRBJ2-1, with TRBD1 identical over 9 bases. CDR1 is MGHRA and CDR2 is YSYEKL in the germline V gene. J lost 4 bases, V lost 1 base, and 11 bases had no gene match. The CDR3 length is 18 residues. The CDR3 spells CASSQVLGTGSLYNEQFF. The CDR3 bases are TGCGCCAGCAGCCAAGTCCTCGGGACAGGGAGCTTGTACAATGAGCAGTTCTTC.

In this sample, this clonotype turned up many times. DNA of the CDR3: TGTGCCAGCAGCCCGCAGGGAAAGAACACTGAAGCTTTCTTT. It translates to CASSPQGKNTEAFF. This chain uses TRBV9 with TRBJ1-1; perhaps TRBD1 as D (5 bases). The CDR3 runs 14 residues. Trimming stripped 4 bases from V and 1 base from J, with 11 bases between. Germline loops: CDR1 SGDLS, CDR2 YYNGEE.

This clonotype was picked up many times. V usage is TRBV2 and J usage is TRBJ2-5; D is undetermined. This CDR3 region has 12 residues. V lost 8 bases and J lost 5, with 12 bases in between. Germline loops: CDR1 SNHLY, CDR2 FYNNEI. The DNA for the CDR3 is TGTGCCAGCGGTCAGCAGGAGGAGACCCAGTACTTC. Its translation is CASGQQEETQYF.

This clonotype was seen at least ten times. The chain recombines TRBV20-1 with TRBJ1-4; D perhaps matches TRBD1 (5 bases). Trimming removed 0 bases at V and 8 bases at J, with 16 bases between. This CDR3 has 15 amino acids. The germline V gene encodes CDR1 DFQATT and CDR2 SNEGSKA (reference sequence). CDR3 residues: CSARDLGRGGEKLFF. DNA for the CDR3: TGCAGTGCTAGAGATCTGGGGAGGGGTGGGGAAAAACTGTTTTTT.

This clonotype has ten or more counts. The CDR3: CASSPSGTSRRSPLHF. DNA for the CDR3: TGTGCCAGCAGTCCCTCCGGGACCAGCAGGCGTTCACCCCTCCACTTT. V gene TRBV28 combines with J gene TRBJ1-6, with a possible D match to TRBD1 (5 bases). The CDR3 extends over 16 amino acids. V was cut by 5 bases and J by 9 bases, with 20 bases left in between. Per the germline V gene, CDR1 is MDHEN and CDR2 is SYDVKM.

This clonotype was detected ten times or more. The chain recombines TRBV20-1 with TRBJ2-7; D might be TRBD2 (6 bases). The CDR3 runs 14 residues. With 2 bases removed from V and 2 bases from J, the gap between germline ends came to 13 bases. The germline CDR1 and CDR2 sequences are DFQATT and SNEGSKA (reference sequence). The CDR3 here is CSARIGPGAYEQYF. CDR3 in DNA: TGCAGTGCTAGAATCGGGCCGGGGGCCTACGAGCAGTACTTC.

This clonotype occurred a few times. The rearrangement uses TRBV18 and TRBJ1-5; D might be TRBD1 (5 bases). The CDR3 is made up of 13 amino acids. The germline V gene has CDR1 KGHSH and CDR2 LQKENI. V lost 3 bases and J 7 bases, leaving 10 bases between the germline ends. CDR3 loop: CASSPGGLQPQHF. In nucleotides, the CDR3 is TGTGCCAGCTCACCCGGGGGGTTGCAGCCCCAGCATTTT.

This clonotype was detected ten times or more. The rearrangement uses TRBV25-1 and TRBJ2-2; D might be TRBD1 (6 bases). There are 15 residues in the CDR3. Germline loops: CDR1 MGHDK, CDR2 SYGVNS. V lost 5 bases, J lost 0 bases, and 10 bases lay in between. The CDR3 loop reads CASSNGQTNTGELFF. CDR3 sequence (DNA): TGTGCCAGCAGTAACGGACAGACGAACACCGGGGAGCTGTTTTTT.

This clonotype was seen ten or more times. The chain uses TRBV30 and TRBJ1-1, with D perhaps matching TRBD1 (5 bases). Germline CDR1 GTSNPN, CDR2 SVGIG (reference sequence). The CDR3 runs to 14 residues. Trimming pared 1 base from V and 0 bases from J, leaving 9 bases between. CDR3 in amino acids: CAWSGQLMNTEAFF. The CDR3 DNA follows: TGTGCCTGGAGTGGACAGCTTATGAACACTGAAGCTTTCTTT.

The table lists this clonotype with many counts. This rearrangement joins TRBV12-3 or TRBV12-4 to TRBJ1-1, with TRBD1 matching 9 bases. V dropped 3 bases and J dropped 5; count of bases not matched to a gene: 7. CDR3 size: 15 residues. The CDR3 loop is CASSFPDRGGTEAFF. The CDR3 bases are TGTGCCAGCAGTTTCCCGGACAGGGGCGGGACTGAAGCTTTCTTT.

The table lists this clonotype with many counts. The chain has TRBV4-1 and TRBJ2-1; D call uncertain. The germline V gene has CDR1 MGHRA and CDR2 YSYEKL. Trimming shortened V by 0 bases and J by 10 bases, and 13 bases separated the two germline ends. The CDR3 consists of 14 residues. CDR3: CASSQDTSRREQFF. In DNA form, the CDR3 reads TGCGCCAGCAGCCAAGATACGTCGCGTCGGGAGCAGTTCTTC.

This clonotype appeared many times. V usage is TRBV5-1 and J usage is TRBJ1-6; 9 nucleotides match TRBD1. The junction had 15 bases not matched to a gene; V was cut back by 4 bases and J by 10 bases. Germline CDR1 and CDR2: SGHRS and YFSETQ. The length of the CDR3 is 17 residues. CDR3 residues: CASSKGTGTYGGSPLHF. The DNA for the CDR3 is TGCGCCAGCAGCAAAGGGACAGGGACCTACGGGGGATCACCCCTCCACTTT. The full variable domain, completed using reference TRBV5-1 and TRBJ1-6, is KAGVTQTPRYLIKTRGQQVTLSCSPISGHRSVSWYQQTPGQGLQFLFEYFSETQRNKGNFPGRFSGRQFSNSRSEMNVSTLELGDSALYLCASSKGTGTYGGSPLHFGNGTRLTVT.

Many counts were recorded for this clonotype. The V and J genes are TRBV20-1 and TRBJ2-2; D is perhaps TRBD1 (6 bases). Germline assignment: CDR1 DFQATT and CDR2 SNEGSKA (reference sequence). CDR3 length: 15 residues. The V end was cut by 6 bases, the J end by 2 bases, with 16 bases between. CDR3 sequence reads: CSASLGQLNTGELFF. CDR3 bases: TGCAGTGCATCACTTGGACAGCTAAACACCGGGGAGCTGTTTTTT.

This clonotype was detected many times. The chain carries TRBV15 and TRBJ2-2; D unresolved. Germline V gene data show CDR1 as LNHNV and CDR2 as YYDKDF (reference sequence). The CDR3 is made up of 16 amino acids. V was shortened by 9 bases and J by 2 bases, with 19 bases between the two germline ends. CDR3 sequence (DNA): TGTGCCACTATCGAGGATAGGGCGGTTAACACCGGGGAGCTGTTTTTT. Residues: CATIEDRAVNTGELFF.

This clonotype was found many times. The chain has TRBV20-1 and TRBJ1-5; perhaps TRBD1 as D (5 bases). The CDR3 covers 15 residues. The germline V gene encodes CDR1 DFQATT and CDR2 SNEGSKA (reference sequence). V lost 0 bases to trimming and J lost 3 bases, with 12 bases between them. The DNA of the CDR3 is TGCAGTGCTAGAGATCCAGGACACGCCAATCAGCCCCAGCATTTT. Its protein is CSARDPGHANQPQHF.

This clonotype was observed many times. The chain joins TRBV29-1 to TRBJ2-1; unclear D gene. The CDR3 is 11 residues long. Germline CDR1 reads SQVTM; CDR2 reads ANQGSEA. Trimming took 2 bases from V and 7 from J, leaving 6 bases between them. The DNA for the CDR3 is TGCAGCGTTGAACGGGCGAATGAGCAGTTCTTC. It encodes CSVERANEQFF.

This clonotype was seen many times. The chain is built from TRBV5-1 and TRBJ1-3; no definite D call. The CDR3 spans 16 residues. Trimming cost V 4 bases and J 0 bases, with 14 bases left between them. In germline, CDR1 is SGHRS, CDR2 YFSETQ. The CDR3 reads CASSQTGLLSGNTIYF. In DNA form, the CDR3 reads TGCGCCAGCAGCCAGACGGGCTTGCTCTCTGGAAACACCATATATTTT.

This clonotype was picked up many times. The chain carries TRBV15 and TRBJ1-1, with TRBD1 as a possible D gene (5 bases). The CDR3 length is 15 residues. The germline CDR1 and CDR2 sequences are LNHNV and YYDKDF (reference sequence). Trimming cost V 1 base and J 1 base, with 10 bases left between them. As DNA, the CDR3 is TGTGCCACCAGCAGAGCGGGAACAGGGAACACTGAAGCTTTCTTT. This sequence encodes CATSRAGTGNTEAFF.

This clonotype has a count of ten or more. The J gene is TRBJ2-3, the V gene TRBV7-2, with TRBD2 matching 13 bases. Per germline, CDR1 SGHTA and CDR2 FQGNSA. After removal of 1 base from V and 8 bases from J, the junction contained 6 bases not matched to a gene. There are 16 residues in the CDR3. The CDR3 DNA is TGTGCCAGCAGCTTAGAAGGCACTAGCGGGGGGGTTACGCAGTATTTT. It codes for CASSLEGTSGGVTQYF.

This clonotype was recorded at least ten times. Here the CDR3 DNA reads TGCAGCGCGGACCCGAGGGGAGCTGAAGCTTTCTTT. Amino acid sequence: CSADPRGAEAFF. The chain links TRBV29-1 to TRBJ1-1; D is possibly TRBD1 (5 bases). Trimming stripped 7 bases from V and 6 bases from J, with 15 bases between. Per germline, CDR1 SQVTM and CDR2 ANQGSEA. The CDR3 length is 12 residues.